The entry that follows covers one TCR beta chain sequence. Its antigen remains unidentified. Base-call qualities are not available, and no considerably larger clone is one nucleotide away. The data derive from a study of PD-1 blockade in classical Hodgkin lymphoma (TCRdb year 2020). In terms of the full investigation: Nivolumab dosing was 3 mg/kg intravenously every 2 weeks, continuing until either disease progression or unacceptable toxicity. A peripheral blood immune signature of response to PD-1 blockade in classical Hodgkin lymphoma was defined using TCR beta sequencing and CyTOF. Study-level results and caveats: CD4+ but not CD8+ TCR diversity rose significantly by C4D1 (p=0.0027 vs p=0.16), most apparent in complete responders (p=0.02). Trial patients with a complete response had baseline diversity similar to that of newly diagnosed patients, while partial responders and progressors had significantly lower diversity. The study covered only a single clinical trial cohort, and the causes of the repertoire differences, possibly disease activity or prior therapy, were still not defined. Baseline TCR diversity was reported as lower in newly diagnosed patients than in healthy donors, and lower still in relapsed/refractory patients. Lower diversity was observed in patients in whom nivolumab was started less than 1 year after ASCT, and these patients were excluded from later analyses so that confounding by immune reconstitution would be avoided.

The CDR3 starts with the cysteine, ends with the phenylalanine, and has 13 residues. The read is trimmed to its CDR3 DNA, 39 bases read in frame from base 1. As encoded in the germline V gene, CDR1 is SGDLS while CDR2 is YYNGEE. A distance of 13 bases separates the germline ends of V and J, which lose 3 bases and 9 bases respectively. In the paper's terms, the time point label means: cycle 1 day 1 (C1D1), immediately before nivolumab initiation. Every trial patient had relapsed following autologous stem cell transplantation, and prior brentuximab vedotin exposure was what differed among cohorts A, B and C. The trial cohort included 55 to 60 patients with relapsed/refractory classical Hodgkin lymphoma, and each patient had a best overall response of complete response, partial response or progressive disease. Single-agent nivolumab was administered to trial patients in the multi-cohort phase II CheckMate 205 trial. An independent review committee assessed best overall response by applying the 2007 International Working Group response criteria. Trial PBMCs were collected immediately before nivolumab initiation (C1D1) and during therapy at cycle 2 day 1 and cycle 4 day 1. Peripheral blood was collected in 8 mL Vacutainer Cell Preparation Tubes, from which PBMCs were isolated by centrifugation and then cryopreserved.

The Qiagen DNeasy kit was used to extract genomic DNA both from unsorted PBMCs and from the negatively selected CD4+ and CD8+ fractions. TCR beta CDR3 regions were subjected to amplification by immunoSEQ multiplex PCR with primers that anneal to V and J segments. A synthetic immune receptor repertoire was used to minimize amplification bias, and remaining bias was computationally removed after sequencing. The authors processed their data as follows. Custom Python scripts were used to quantify repertoire diversity as the Shannon entropy index. Unsorted, CD4+ and CD8+ repertoires were examined separately, except in combined analyses, for which CD4+ and CD8+ sequences were merged in silico. A clone counted as expanded when the clone's frequency after treatment rose at least 2-fold relative to C1D1, and clones undetected at baseline were given a pseudocount of 0.5. Clones with 0 or 1 copy at C1D1 were defined as singleton clones, while clones with 2 or more copies were defined as non-singleton clones. Clones expanded in unsorted samples were assigned a CD4+, CD8+ or unknown annotation through matching of protein sequences in sorted samples from the same patient. Wilcoxon tests on paired samples were used to test changes in diversity from C1D1 to C4D1. This immuneACCESS table, as held by TCRdb, lists in-frame sequences with V and J called but not all clones. Of the missing ones, under half trace to an unresolved V gene in checked studies; the others have no known cause. V, J and clone size are taken as reported in that table, and D and trimming were inferred from the DNA itself. The sample profile shows about 21,000 clones; 68% of them were found once. Nearly 6% of the sample goes to the ten largest clones.

This chain joins TRBV9 to TRBJ1-5; the D region possibly corresponds to TRBD1 (6 bases align). This TCR came from a human donor with classical Hodgkin lymphoma. The material sequenced was peripheral blood mononuclear cells (PBMCs), taken at baseline. CDR3 loop: CASSDTGILPQHF. The nucleotides read TGTGCCAGCAGCGATACAGGGATACTGCCCCAGCATTTT. Reference TRBV9 and TRBJ1-5 proteins supply the regions before and after the CDR3; the full variable domain is: DSGVTQTPKHLITATGQRVTLRCSPRSGDLSVYWYQQSLDQGLQFLIQYYNGEERAKGNILERFSAQQFPDLHSELNLSSLELGDSALYFCASSDTGILPQHFGDGTRLSIL.